This T cell receptor beta chain was captured in a study of CD4 T cells in relation to SARS-CoV-2 and coronaviruses. Libraries were prepared by immunoSEQ multiplex PCR; TCRdb keeps only in-frame clonotypes and omits some of them. Here the sample spans around 11,000 clones, about three quarters being singletons. Before the COVID-19 pandemic, during about 2011-2019, CD4+ T cells were taken from unexposed donors. After approximately ten days of culture, CD4+ T cells were isolated. Of note for this clone: The antigen remains unidentified.

CDR1 and CDR2 from the germline V gene are MNHEY and SVGEGT. This CDR3 is 14 amino acids long. The J segment lost 3 bases and the V segment lost 5 bases, leaving 5 bases of the junction unmatched. Material: CD4+ T cells from PBMCs, cultured in vitro. The V gene is TRBV6-2 or TRBV6-3, the J gene TRBJ2-7; 9 nucleotides line up with TRBD1. The source of this sequence is a human donor in good health. CDR3 region: CASSGRDRDYEQYF. CDR3 nucleotides: TGTGCCAGCAGTGGCCGGGACAGGGACTACGAGCAGTACTTC.